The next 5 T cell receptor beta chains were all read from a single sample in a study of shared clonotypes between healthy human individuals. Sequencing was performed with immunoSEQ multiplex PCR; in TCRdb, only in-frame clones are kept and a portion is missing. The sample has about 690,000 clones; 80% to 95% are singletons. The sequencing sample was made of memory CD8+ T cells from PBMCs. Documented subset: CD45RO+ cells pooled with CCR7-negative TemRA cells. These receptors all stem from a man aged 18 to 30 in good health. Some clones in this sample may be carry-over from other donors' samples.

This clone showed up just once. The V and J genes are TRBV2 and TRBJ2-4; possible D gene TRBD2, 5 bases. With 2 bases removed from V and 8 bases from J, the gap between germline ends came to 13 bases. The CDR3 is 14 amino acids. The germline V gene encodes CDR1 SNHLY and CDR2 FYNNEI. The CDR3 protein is CASSERGRADIQYF. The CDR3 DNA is TGTGCCAGCAGTGAACGGGGAAGGGCGGACATTCAGTACTTC.

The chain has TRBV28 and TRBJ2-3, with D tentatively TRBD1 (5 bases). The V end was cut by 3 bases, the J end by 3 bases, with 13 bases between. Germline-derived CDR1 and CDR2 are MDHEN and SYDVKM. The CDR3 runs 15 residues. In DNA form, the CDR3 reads TGTGCCAGCAGTTTGTCAGGGCGTAGGACAGATACGCAGTATTTT. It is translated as CASSLSGRRTDTQYF.

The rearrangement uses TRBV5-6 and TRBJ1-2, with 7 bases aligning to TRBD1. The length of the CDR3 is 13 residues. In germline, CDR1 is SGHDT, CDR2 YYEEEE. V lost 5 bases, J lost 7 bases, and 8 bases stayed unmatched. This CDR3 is CASRGGDSRGYTF. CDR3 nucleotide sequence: TGTGCCAGCAGGGGCGGGGACAGTCGTGGCTACACCTTC.

The DNA for the CDR3 is TGCAGCGTTGAAGTCCCTTATCCCCGTTATACGCAGTATTTT. As protein: CSVEVPYPRYTQYF. The J gene is TRBJ2-3, the V gene TRBV29-1; no clear D. Germline V gene sequence: CDR1 SQVTM, CDR2 ANQGSEA. CDR3 size: 14 residues. Deletions cut 1 base from V and 7 bases from J, with 15 bases between.

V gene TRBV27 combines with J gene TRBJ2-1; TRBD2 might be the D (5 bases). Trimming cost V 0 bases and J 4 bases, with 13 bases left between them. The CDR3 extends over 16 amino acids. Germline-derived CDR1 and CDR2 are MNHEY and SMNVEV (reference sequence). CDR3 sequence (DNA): TGTGCCAGCAGTTTATCCGCCACGGGGATTTACAATGAGCAGTTCTTC. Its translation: CASSLSATGIYNEQFF.